One sample yielded the 24 T cell receptor beta chains listed below, sequenced in a study of cytomegalovirus exposure and HLA in healthy donors. The method was immunoSEQ multiplex PCR; TCRdb's version includes in-frame clones alone and lacks a portion of them. In the table there are about 120,000 clones, under 90% of which are singletons. Sequenced material: PBMCs. These receptors were obtained from a woman aged 18-29 years in good health and CMV-seronegative.

The chain employs TRBV7-9 and TRBJ2-7; D is possibly TRBD2 (6 bases). Per the germline V gene, CDR1 is SEHNR and CDR2 is FQNEAQ (reference sequence). Trimming left V 3 bases short and J 6 bases short, with 9 bases between. CDR3 size: 12 residues. CDR3 loop: CASSLGLSEQYF. CDR3 nucleotides: TGTGCCAGCAGCTTGGGACTTTCCGAGCAGTACTTC.

This clone is a singleton in its sample. V usage is TRBV6-1 and J usage is TRBJ1-4; D is possibly TRBD1 (6 bases). V was shortened by 0 bases and J by 7 bases, with 18 bases between the two germline ends. Germline CDR1 MNHNS, CDR2 SASEGT. The CDR3 loop spans 17 amino acids. The CDR3 loop reads CASSEAPYEGEGEKLFF. The CDR3 DNA reads as TGTGCCAGCAGTGAAGCTCCCTATGAGGGGGAGGGTGAAAAACTGTTTTTT.

The chain has TRBV5-1 and TRBJ2-2, with 10 nucleotides matching TRBD2. Germline V gene lookup returns CDR1 SGHRS and CDR2 YFSETQ. The CDR3 runs to 17 residues. The J segment lost 5 bases and the V segment lost 2 bases, leaving 9 bases of the junction unmatched. CDR3 region: CASSFPKREGITGELFF. CDR3 sequence (DNA): TGCGCCAGCAGCTTTCCAAAGCGGGAGGGAATTACCGGGGAGCTGTTTTTT.

CDR3 region: CASSVSLPADTQYF. The CDR3 coding sequence is TGTGCCAGCAGCGTCTCCCTACCCGCAGATACGCAGTATTTT. The chain is built from TRBV9 and TRBJ2-3; D remains ambiguous. The germline CDR1 and CDR2 sequences are SGDLS and YYNGEE. V shed 2 bases and J shed 4 bases, with 11 bases lying between them. There are 14 residues in the CDR3.

The rearrangement joins TRBV28 to TRBJ2-2, with TRBD2 matching 7 bases. The CDR3 extends over 15 amino acids. J lost 4 bases, V lost 4 bases, and 6 bases had no gene match. Germline V CDR1 and CDR2: MDHEN, SYDVKM. CDR3 amino acids: CASSYTSVITGELFF. Written as DNA, the CDR3 is TGTGCCAGCAGTTATACTAGCGTCATCACCGGGGAGCTGTTTTTT.

A word on this clone: A read error may explain this, as a much larger clone is one base away. The chain carries TRBV11-2 and TRBJ1-1; D remains ambiguous. CDR1 SGHAT and CDR2 FQNNGV come from the germline V gene. This CDR3 spans 13 amino acids. Between the trimmed V and J ends, which lost 1 base and 1 base, there was a span of 4 bases. CDR3 sequence reads: CASSLGGNTEAFF. CDR3 nucleotides: TGTGCCAGCAGCTTAGGAGGGAACACTGAAGCTTTCTTT. Using reference TRBV11-2 and TRBJ1-1 for the parts outside the CDR3, the full variable domain is EAGVAQSPRYKIIEKRQSVAFWCNPISGHATLYWYQQILGQGPKLLIQFQNNGVVDDSQLPKDRFSAERLKGVDSTLKIQPAKLEDSAVYLCASSLGGNTEAFFGQGTRLTVV.

The gene calls are TRBV18 and TRBJ2-5; the D is unclear. Trimming took off 3 bases at V and 5 bases at J, with 10 bases between the two ends. The CDR3 has 13 amino acids. Germline assignment: CDR1 KGHSH and CDR2 LQKENI. The CDR3 nucleotides read TGTGCCAGCTCACCGACTTCTGGGGAGACCCAGTACTTC. It is translated as CASSPTSGETQYF.

This clone was seen a handful of times. The chain carries TRBV7-9 and TRBJ1-1; possibly TRBD1 for D (6 bases). The CDR3 is made up of 15 amino acids. The V gene's germline CDR1 is SEHNR and CDR2 FQNEAQ (reference sequence). Trimming took 4 bases from V and 3 from J, leaving 15 bases between them. The CDR3 sequence: CASSSQGSFHTEAFF. DNA of the CDR3: TGTGCCAGCAGCTCACAGGGTAGTTTTCACACTGAAGCTTTCTTT. The whole variable domain, filled in from reference TRBV7-9 and TRBJ1-1, reads DTGVSQNPRHKITKRGQNVTFRCDPISEHNRLYWYRQTLGQGPEFLTYFQNEAQLEKSRLLSDRFSAERPKGSFSTLEIQRTEQGDSAMYLCASSSQGSFHTEAFFGQGTRLTVV.

This clone was recorded a few times. The chain links TRBV28 to TRBJ1-2; 8 nucleotides match TRBD1. This CDR3 is 17 amino acids long. With 6 bases clipped from V and 5 bases from J, the junction kept 17 bases outside the gene matches. The germline CDR1 and CDR2 sequences are MDHEN and SYDVKM. Here the CDR3 DNA reads TGTGCCAGCAGCCCTTTCGTCAACAGGGGGAACCGGTATGGCTACACCTTC. Translated, it gives CASSPFVNRGNRYGYTF.

The chain joins TRBV5-1 to TRBJ1-4; TRBD1 aligns across 9 bases. J was trimmed by 8 bases and V by 4 bases; bases with no gene match: 6. The germline gives CDR1 SGHRS, CDR2 YFSETQ. The CDR3 length is 14 residues. The CDR3 DNA reads as TGCGCCAGCAGCCCGGGACAGGGTCCCGAAAAACTGTTTTTT. Encoded protein: CASSPGQGPEKLFF.

V and J are TRBV5-1 and TRBJ2-7; 9 bases fit TRBD2. CDR3 length equals 15 residues. J gave up 2 bases and V 7 bases, and 10 bases lay outside the gene matches. Germline values: CDR1 SGHRS, CDR2 YFSETQ. The CDR3 nucleotides read TGCGCCAGCGGGGGGGCTAGCGGGAACACCTACGAGCAGTACTTC. As protein: CASGGASGNTYEQYF.

The chain links TRBV9 to TRBJ2-1, with 12 bases identical to TRBD2. V lost 0 bases to trimming and J lost 7 bases; unmatched junction nucleotides: 8. The germline V gene encodes CDR1 SGDLS and CDR2 YYNGEE. This CDR3 is 17 amino acids long. CDR3 bases: TGTGCCAGCAGCGTAGCTAGCGGGAGGGCCTGGCTAAATGAGCAGTTCTTC. Amino acid sequence: CASSVASGRAWLNEQFF.

This clone was counted a single time. V and J are TRBV29-1 and TRBJ2-7, with a tentative D call TRBD2 (6 bases). Germline assignment: CDR1 SQVTM and CDR2 ANQGSEA. Trimming cost V 6 bases and J 1 base, with 7 bases left between them. CDR3 length equals 11 residues. This CDR3 is CSVGLSYEQYF. The CDR3 region has the DNA TGCAGCGTGGGACTTTCCTACGAGCAGTACTTC.

The rearrangement joins TRBV28 to TRBJ2-1; the match to TRBD2 covers 7 bases. Germline CDR1 MDHEN, CDR2 SYDVKM. CDR3 length: 14 residues. The trim removed 6 bases at V and 2 bases at J, leaving 4 bases unmatched. The CDR3 DNA is TGTGCCAGCAGAAGCGGGAATCCCTACAATGAGCAGTTCTTC. Amino acid sequence: CASRSGNPYNEQFF.

The chain links TRBV4-1 to TRBJ2-4, with no clear D. V was cut by 2 bases and J by 3 bases, with 14 bases left in between. From germline, CDR1 is MGHRA and CDR2 YSYEKL. The CDR3 contains 16 residues. Here the CDR3 DNA reads TGCGCCAGCAGCCAACCAGTTACAGAAGTCAAAAACATTCAGTACTTC. Translation gives CASSQPVTEVKNIQYF.

This clone appeared once. Here the CDR3 reads CASSKVGSGRAQQFF. The CDR3 DNA sequence: TGTGCCAGTAGTAAGGTAGGGTCAGGGCGCGCTCAGCAGTTCTTC. The genes are TRBV19 and TRBJ2-1; maybe TRBD1 (5 bases). V was trimmed by 4 bases and J by 11 bases, leaving 21 bases between them. The CDR3 runs to 15 residues. Germline V gives CDR1 LNHDA, CDR2 SQIVND (reference sequence).

The chain is built from TRBV28 and TRBJ1-2; 12 bases line up with TRBD1. This CDR3 has 17 amino acids. CDR1 is MDHEN and CDR2 is SYDVKM in the germline V gene. J lost 3 bases, V lost 3 bases, and 8 bases had no gene match. The CDR3 bases are TGTGCCAGCAGTTTTTACGGGACAGGGGGCTCCGACTATGGCTACACCTTC. This sequence encodes CASSFYGTGGSDYGYTF.

This clone was observed once. The chain has TRBV7-9 and TRBJ1-5; 7 bases are shared with TRBD1. With 3 bases clipped from V and 2 bases from J, the junction kept 4 bases outside the gene matches. The germline V gene has CDR1 SEHNR and CDR2 FQNEAQ (reference sequence). This CDR3 is built from 15 residues. In nucleotides, the CDR3 is TGTGCCAGCAGCTTGGCAGGGGGAGGCAATCAGCCCCAGCATTTT. Its protein is CASSLAGGGNQPQHF.

The chain has TRBV13 and TRBJ2-7, with D maybe TRBD1 (6 bases). Germline V gives CDR1 PRHDT, CDR2 FYEKMQ (reference sequence). The V end lost 1 base, the J end lost 5 bases, and 9 bases lay between the germline ends. The CDR3 consists of 13 residues. The CDR3, as DNA: TGTGCCAGCAGCTTAGACAGGGCGGACGAGCAGTACTTC. This codes for CASSLDRADEQYF.

V is TRBV7-9 and J is TRBJ1-5, with 8 bases aligning to TRBD1. J gave up 7 bases and V 5 bases, and 4 bases lay outside the gene matches. Looked up from germline, CDR1 is SEHNR and CDR2 is FQNEAQ (reference sequence). This CDR3 has 13 amino acids. The CDR3 DNA reads as TGTGCCAGCAGCGACAGGGGCGGGCAGCCCCAGCATTTT. Encoded protein: CASSDRGGQPQHF.

As to this clone: The identical CDR3 is also encoded by other nucleotide sequences in the sample. The V gene is TRBV7-9, the J gene TRBJ2-1, with D possibly TRBD2 on 6 matching bases. CDR3 length: 12 residues. Trimming removed 1 base at V and 10 bases at J, with 8 bases between. Germline assignment: CDR1 SEHNR and CDR2 FQNEAQ (reference sequence). The CDR3 protein is CASSLDGGEQFF. The CDR3 DNA reads TGTGCCAGCAGCTTAGATGGGGGGGAGCAGTTCTTC.

This clone was recorded a few times. The chain employs TRBV18 and TRBJ2-7; 12 nucleotides match TRBD2. Losses at the gene ends were 5 bases for V and 5 bases for J; bases not matched to a gene: 7. The CDR3 is made up of 15 amino acids. Per germline, CDR1 KGHSH and CDR2 LQKENI. CDR3 protein: CASSKRTSGIDEQYF. CDR3 sequence (DNA): TGTGCCAGCTCAAAACGGACTAGCGGGATCGACGAGCAGTACTTC.

The V call is TRBV7-2, the J call TRBJ1-1; TRBD1 might be the D (6 bases). Germline CDR1 SGHTA, CDR2 FQGNSA. Trimming removed 4 bases from V and 2 bases from J, with 11 bases in between. This CDR3 region has 14 residues. The CDR3 loop is CASSSGHQNTEAFF. The CDR3 nucleotides read TGTGCCAGCAGCTCGGGACACCAAAACACTGAAGCTTTCTTT.

This clone was seen once. The J gene is TRBJ1-2, the V gene TRBV19; 11 bases align to TRBD1. This CDR3 comprises 13 residues. Germline V gene lookup returns CDR1 LNHDA and CDR2 SQIVND (reference sequence). V was clipped by 4 bases and J by 6 bases; unmatched bases: 1. The CDR3: CASSRDRGNGYTF. CDR3 coding DNA: TGTGCCAGTAGTAGGGACAGGGGGAATGGCTACACCTTC. Complete variable domain (other parts from reference TRBV19 and TRBJ1-2): DGGITQSPKYLFRKEGQNVTLSCEQNLNHDAMYWYRQDPGQGLRLIYYSQIVNDFQKGDIAEGYSVSREKKESFPLTVTSAQKNPTAFYLCASSRDRGNGYTFGSGTRLTVV.